This T cell receptor beta chain was profiled in a study of blood T cell repertoires in COVID-19 (dated by TCRdb to 2018 to 2021). For the wider study: Collaborator samples came from the United States, Italy and Spain and covered acute and convalescent phases of COVID-19. The samples were drawn from two sources: the first 160 participants of the ongoing ImmuneRACE study, and approximately 1,300 subjects contributed by 6 global collaborators. The repertoires were made available in a free public database intended to serve as a resource for research on the immune response to SARS-CoV-2. HLA class I and class II types, where available, came from metadata supplied by the sample provider rather than from assay-based typing. The dataset comprised deeply sampled blood TCRbeta repertoires from subjects exposed to, actively infected with, or recovered from COVID-19. A de-identified subject ID, COVID-19 status, age in years and sex were almost always included in the sample metadata. The prospective study material was composed of cDNA or gDNA derived from T cells, B-cell-depleted T cells, or PBMCs.

TCRbeta CDR3 regions were amplified from genomic DNA by means of the immunoSEQ Assay, a bias-controlled multiplex PCR. Per the source publication's procedure: The number of nucleated cells in each sample was estimated from the amplification of reference gene primers within the assay. To quantify the absolute abundance of each unique TCRbeta CDR3 rearrangement, sequence reads were collapsed and filtered. For each sample, productive Simpson clonality was calculated as the square root of Simpson's diversity index across productive rearrangements. TCRdb provides this immuneACCESS table in a form limited to in-frame rearrangements. Some clones are lacking; in checked studies, under half of them reflect an unresolved V gene, and why the rest are absent is not known. V, J and clone size derive from that table, while D and trimming were established from the DNA sequence. A total of some 270,000 clones appear in this sample, approximately 85% of them only once. The top ten clones comprise about 11% of the sample.

The CDR3 holds 15 amino acids from the cysteine to the phenylalanine. Left in the record is the CDR3 DNA by itself, 45 bases read in frame from the first base. Trimming removed 5 bases from V and 6 bases from J, leaving 20 bases between the germline ends. CDR1 and CDR2 were assigned from the germline V gene as SGHRS and YFSETQ. Each collaborating institution followed its own protocols to collect whole blood in K2EDTA tubes. For TCRbeta analysis, collaborators shipped samples as frozen whole blood, isolated PBMCs, or DNA extracted from either of those sample types. Broad study findings and their caveats: Clinical and demographic metadata were provided uncurated, with the amount varying by source and participant.

In regard to this clone: Its antigen remains unidentified. No base-level quality is on record; no much larger clone is a single base apart.

Sequenced input: peripheral blood. The sequence links TRBV5-1 to TRBJ1-1; the D gene is perhaps TRBD1, from 6 matching bases. The sequence came from a woman aged 70-85 years with acute or convalescent COVID-19. The CDR3 reads CASSPLQGGVAEAFF. The sequence in DNA is TGCGCCAGCAGTCCCTTACAGGGTGGGGTGGCTGAAGCTTTCTTT.